The 15 T cell receptor beta chains given below trace back to one sample, sequenced in a study of T cell changes during pregnancy in multiple sclerosis. Measured with immunoSEQ multiplex PCR; TCRdb has only the in-frame clones, and not every one. Altogether tens of thousands of clones are present, roughly 90% being singletons, with the ten largest covering under 1.3%. The sample consisted of CD4+ T cells from peripheral blood mononuclear cells, taken in the first trimester of pregnancy. These receptors were taken from a female donor in good health, enrolled as a control in a pregnancy study.

The genes are TRBV6-6 and TRBJ1-4; D not resolved. The germline V gene encodes CDR1 MNHNY and CDR2 SVGAGI (reference sequence). Trimming removed 10 bases from V and 3 bases from J, with 12 bases in between. The CDR3 sequence is 13 residues long. The CDR3 bases are TGTGCCACCCGGCGGGAGTCTAATGAAAAACTGTTTTTT. This codes for CATRRESNEKLFF.

The V and J genes are TRBV19 and TRBJ2-6; TRBD1 agrees at 11 bases. This CDR3 contains 18 residues. Germline CDR1 and CDR2: LNHDA and SQIVND (reference sequence). V was clipped by 3 bases and J by 0 bases; unmatched bases: 4. The CDR3 region is CASSIRTGGPSGANVLTF. CDR3 nucleotide sequence: TGTGCCAGTAGTATCAGGACAGGGGGCCCCTCTGGGGCCAACGTCCTGACTTTC.

The chain employs TRBV12-5 and TRBJ2-7, with TRBD1 matching 8 bases. The CDR3 loop spans 16 amino acids. The germline V gene encodes CDR1 LGHNT and CDR2 FRNRAP. The junction had 12 bases not matched to a gene; V was cut back by 7 bases and J by 1 base. CDR3 protein: CASATLRTGFSYEQYF. For the CDR3, the DNA is TGTGCTAGTGCCACCCTTCGGACAGGGTTTTCCTACGAGCAGTACTTC.

The V and J genes are TRBV13 and TRBJ1-3; D may be TRBD1 (6 bases). The CDR3 loop spans 16 amino acids. V lost 1 base to trimming and J lost 2 bases, with 12 bases between them. CDR1 PRHDT and CDR2 FYEKMQ come from the germline V gene (reference sequence). CDR3 sequence: CASSLDRGAAGNTIYF. The CDR3 DNA reads TGTGCCAGCAGCTTAGATCGGGGGGCCGCTGGAAACACCATATATTTT.

This chain links TRBV5-1 with TRBJ2-3, with D maybe TRBD2 (5 bases). V was cut by 1 base and J by 3 bases, with 12 bases left in between. Germline lookup yields CDR1 SGHRS and CDR2 YFSETQ. The CDR3 length is 15 residues. CDR3 DNA sequence: TGCGCCAGCAGCTTGAGTGAGGGTTCGACAGATACGCAGTATTTT. Its protein product is CASSLSEGSTDTQYF. Together with reference TRBV5-1 and TRBJ2-3, the CDR3 gives the full variable domain: KAGVTQTPRYLIKTRGQQVTLSCSPISGHRSVSWYQQTPGQGLQFLFEYFSETQRNKGNFPGRFSGRQFSNSRSEMNVSTLELGDSALYLCASSLSEGSTDTQYFGPGTRLTVL.

Note on this clone: One end of the junction is discordant with germline, which a read error may explain. The V and J genes are TRBV28 and TRBJ1-1; 7 nucleotides align to TRBD1. The CDR3 has 15 residues. Germline V gene data show CDR1 as MDHEN and CDR2 as SYDVKM. CDR3 nucleotide sequence: TGTGCCAGCAGTACACAGGGGCCTGGACAGCGACATTGTGTCTTT. It is translated as CASSTQGPGQRHCVF.

In this sample, this clone turned up once. The chain recombines TRBV6-5 with TRBJ1-6; D might be TRBD1 (5 bases). The CDR3 contains 14 residues. Trimming removed 6 bases from V and 8 bases from J, with 14 bases in between. Per the germline V gene, CDR1 is MNHEY and CDR2 is SVGAGI. The CDR3 DNA is TGTGCCAGCAGGCCGGGCAGGGCACATTCACCCCTCCACTTT. Amino acids: CASRPGRAHSPLHF.

The chain has TRBV28 and TRBJ1-6; 12 bases agree with TRBD1. The germline V gene has CDR1 MDHEN and CDR2 SYDVKM. The CDR3 spans 14 residues. V was pared by 6 bases and J by 9 bases, with 3 bases of the junction left unmatched. CDR3 sequence reads: CASRGQGARSPLHF. DNA of the CDR3: TGTGCCAGCAGGGGACAGGGGGCGCGTTCACCCCTCCACTTT. The full variable domain, its missing parts supplied by reference TRBV28 and TRBJ1-6, is DVKVTQSSRYLVKRTGEKVFLECVQDMDHENMFWYRQDPGLGLRLIYFSYDVKMKEKGDIPEGYSVSREKKERFSLILESASTNQTSMYLCASRGQGARSPLHFGNGTRLTVT.

This rearrangement joins TRBV11-3 to TRBJ2-2, with TRBD2 identical over 10 bases. Germline V lookup: CDR1 SGHNT, CDR2 YENEEA. This CDR3 is 16 amino acids long. Losses at the gene ends were 1 base for V and 4 bases for J; bases not matched to a gene: 3. The CDR3 region has the DNA TGTGCCAGCAGCTTAGGGACTAGCGGTGTCACCGGGGAGCTGTTTTTT. It is translated as CASSLGTSGVTGELFF.

CDR3 nucleotides: TGTGCCACCAGCAGAGATCTTAGAAACACTGAAGCTTTCTTT. Protein product: CATSRDLRNTEAFF. The chain combines TRBV15 with TRBJ1-1; D remains ambiguous. V was cut by 0 bases and J by 2 bases, with 7 bases left in between. The CDR3 is made up of 14 amino acids. The germline V gene encodes CDR1 LNHNV and CDR2 YYDKDF (reference sequence).

The chain links TRBV4-1 to TRBJ2-3; 8 bases map to TRBD2. The J segment lost 2 bases and the V segment lost 0 bases, leaving 4 bases of the junction unmatched. The CDR3 is made up of 16 amino acids. CDR1 is MGHRA and CDR2 is YSYEKL in the germline V gene. In DNA form, the CDR3 reads TGCGCCAGCAGCCAAGACTTAGCGGGAACCACAGATACGCAGTATTTT. This translates into CASSQDLAGTTDTQYF.

This chain links TRBV29-1 with TRBJ1-4; D is ambiguous. This CDR3 has 15 residues. The germline CDR1 and CDR2 sequences are SQVTM and ANQGSEA. V was clipped by 2 bases and J by 1 base, with 11 bases between them. The CDR3 loop is CSVEPVRETNEKLFF. The CDR3 DNA follows: TGCAGCGTTGAACCTGTCCGGGAAACTAATGAAAAACTGTTTTTT.

V and J are TRBV15 and TRBJ1-6, with unresolved D. Per the germline V gene, CDR1 is LNHNV and CDR2 is YYDKDF (reference sequence). CDR3 length: 15 residues. V lost 1 base and J lost 6, with 10 bases in between. The CDR3 nucleotides are TGTGCCACCAGCAGAGCAGGAGAGGGTAATTCACCCCTCCACTTT. This codes for CATSRAGEGNSPLHF.

The chain couples TRBV6-6 to TRBJ1-1, with a weak D call TRBD1 (6 bases). V gave up 4 bases and J gave up 0 bases, with 15 bases separating them. CDR1 is MNHNY, CDR2 SVGAGI, per germline (reference sequence). The CDR3 consists of 16 residues. This chain's CDR3 is CASSSPDSFVNTEAFF. CDR3 in DNA: TGTGCCAGCAGTTCCCCGGACAGTTTCGTGAACACTGAAGCTTTCTTT.

The V call is TRBV11-2, the J call TRBJ2-7; weak D call: TRBD2 (6 bases). V was shortened by 4 bases and J by 1 base, with 11 bases between the two germline ends. Looked up from germline, CDR1 is SGHAT and CDR2 is FQNNGV. The CDR3 consists of 14 residues. DNA of the CDR3: TGTGCCAGCAGCTCACTTCGGGGGTCCTACGAGCAGTACTTC. Encoded protein: CASSSLRGSYEQYF.